Below, 20 T cell receptor beta chains from the same sample are listed, as sequenced in a study of T cell responses to AZD1222 COVID-19 vaccine. The protocol was immunoSEQ multiplex PCR, while the TCRdb copy is restricted to in-frame clones and leaves out a portion. The table records some 140,000 clones, more than 85% of them present only once. The sequences come from peripheral blood, collected on day 0 of AZD1222 vaccination. The receptors were gathered from an adult in good health.

The chain joins TRBV19 to TRBJ2-7; D not certain. This CDR3 has 15 residues. Trimming took off 3 bases at V and 0 bases at J, with 12 bases between the two ends. Germline-derived CDR1 and CDR2 are LNHDA and SQIVND (reference sequence). DNA of the CDR3: TGTGCCAGTAGTATTCGACGAGACACCTCCTACGAGCAGTACTTC. Amino acids: CASSIRRDTSYEQYF. The complete variable domain, with remaining parts taken from reference TRBV19 and TRBJ2-7, reads DGGITQSPKYLFRKEGQNVTLSCEQNLNHDAMYWYRQDPGQGLRLIYYSQIVNDFQKGDIAEGYSVSREKKESFPLTVTSAQKNPTAFYLCASSIRRDTSYEQYFGPGTRLTVT.

This clone was observed once. The J gene is TRBJ2-1, the V gene TRBV6-2 or TRBV6-3; 9 bases line up with TRBD1. The length of the CDR3 is 15 residues. V dropped 5 bases and J dropped 6; count of bases not matched to a gene: 8. Germline CDR1 is MNHEY and CDR2 is SVGEGT. This chain's CDR3 is CASSTGTGFFNEQFF. The CDR3 region has the DNA TGTGCCAGCAGTACCGGGACAGGGTTCTTCAATGAGCAGTTCTTC.

The V call is TRBV3-1 (or the pseudogene TRBV3-2), the J call TRBJ2-5; TRBD2 matches at 11 bases. This CDR3 is built from 16 residues. Germline V gene lookup returns CDR1 LGHDT and CDR2 YNNKEL (reference sequence). J lost 4 bases, V lost 3 bases, and 7 bases had no gene match. This CDR3 reads CASSHGTGTSGETQYF. As DNA, the CDR3 is TGTGCCAGCAGCCACGGTACCGGGACTAGCGGAGAGACCCAGTACTTC.

This chain connects TRBV29-1 to TRBJ2-1; D may be TRBD2 (6 bases). CDR3 length equals 15 residues. From germline, CDR1 is SQVTM and CDR2 ANQGSEA. Trimming removed 5 bases from V and 4 bases from J, with 18 bases in between. Written as DNA, the CDR3 is TGCAGCGTTATGGGCTTTGGGACTTCTTACAATGAGCAGTTCTTC. Protein product: CSVMGFGTSYNEQFF.

This chain links TRBV3-1 (or the pseudogene TRBV3-2) with TRBJ2-2, with 8 bases fitting TRBD2. From germline, CDR1 is LGHDT and CDR2 YNNKEL (reference sequence). The length of the CDR3 is 14 residues. Trimming cost V 5 bases and J 7 bases; bases outside gene matches: 6. The CDR3 here is CASSDGRAFGELFF. Written as DNA, the CDR3 is TGTGCCAGCAGCGACGGGAGGGCCTTCGGGGAGCTGTTTTTT.

The count of this clone is one. The chain joins TRBV5-1 to TRBJ2-1; D assignment may be TRBD1 or TRBD2 (5 bases each). CDR3 size: 13 residues. CDR1 and CDR2 (germline): SGHRS, YFSETQ. The V gene lost 3 bases and the J gene lost 6 bases, with 10 bases spanning the gap. The CDR3 spells CASSSGPVNEQFF. CDR3 nucleotide sequence: TGCGCCAGCAGCTCGGGACCGGTCAATGAGCAGTTCTTC.

The V call is TRBV19, the J call TRBJ2-5; D gene ambiguous. CDR3 length: 14 amino acids. V dropped 3 bases and J dropped 2 bases, with 10 bases sitting between them. The germline CDR1 and CDR2 sequences are LNHDA and SQIVND (reference sequence). CDR3 protein: CASSIYLSQETQYF. The CDR3 DNA is TGTGCCAGTAGTATTTACCTTTCTCAAGAGACCCAGTACTTC.

This sequence joins TRBV11-2 and TRBJ2-3; D is perhaps TRBD1 (5 bases). The CDR3 is made up of 15 amino acids. The V gene's germline CDR1 is SGHAT and CDR2 FQNNGV. V lost 5 bases and J lost 1, with 13 bases in between. The chain's CDR3 is CASSPMVTGTDTQYF. The CDR3 DNA sequence: TGTGCCAGCAGCCCAATGGTGACAGGCACAGATACGCAGTATTTT.

The chain employs TRBV5-1 and TRBJ1-2; a possible D gene is TRBD1 (5 bases). The V end was cut by 1 base, the J end by 3 bases, with 13 bases between. Germline loops: CDR1 SGHRS, CDR2 YFSETQ. CDR3 length: 15 amino acids. CDR3 nucleotides: TGCGCCAGCAGCTTGAGGAGGGGCAATGACTATGGCTACACCTTC. Encoded protein: CASSLRRGNDYGYTF.

The chain recombines TRBV6-1 with TRBJ1-4; D gene uncertain. The V end was cut by 3 bases, the J end by 0 bases, with 8 bases between. Germline V lookup: CDR1 MNHNS, CDR2 SASEGT. The CDR3 is made up of 15 amino acids. The chain's CDR3 is CASSDRAATNEKLFF. The CDR3 DNA reads as TGTGCCAGCAGTGACAGAGCTGCAACTAATGAAAAACTGTTTTTT.

The rearrangement joins TRBV5-6 to TRBJ1-2, with no clear D. CDR3 size: 13 residues. V lost 0 bases, J lost 4 bases, and 7 bases lay in between. Germline V lookup: CDR1 SGHDT, CDR2 YYEEEE. CDR3 in DNA: TGTGCCAGCAGCTTGGACAGAGGCTATGGCTACACCTTC. The encoded protein is CASSLDRGYGYTF.

As to this clone: Distinct nucleotide sequences in the sample also encode this CDR3. The chain is built from TRBV18 and TRBJ1-1; the match to TRBD1 covers 11 bases. From germline, CDR1 is KGHSH and CDR2 LQKENI. V lost 6 bases, J lost 6 bases, and 3 bases stayed unmatched. The CDR3 is made up of 13 amino acids. The CDR3 reads CASSPGQGAEAFF. Written as DNA, the CDR3 is TGTGCCAGCTCCCCGGGACAGGGGGCTGAAGCTTTCTTT.

This chain joins TRBV10-3 and TRBJ1-2, with 9 bases matching TRBD1. V shed 7 bases, J shed 5 bases, and the junction held 14 bases outside the gene matches. Germline CDR1 reads ENHRY; CDR2 reads SYGVKD. The CDR3 totals 16 residues. The CDR3 loop reads CAITGQGNGRGYGYTF. As DNA, the CDR3 is TGTGCCATCACAGGACAGGGGAACGGTAGGGGTTATGGCTACACCTTC.

This clone was counted once. The chain uses TRBV15 and TRBJ2-7; 7 bases are shared with TRBD2. The junction had 5 bases not matched to a gene; V was cut back by 0 bases and J by 0 bases. The CDR3 contains 16 residues. CDR1 and CDR2 from the germline V gene are LNHNV and YYDKDF (reference sequence). In nucleotides, the CDR3 is TGTGCCACCAGCAGAGAATCCGGGAGGAGCTCCTACGAGCAGTACTTC. Its translation: CATSRESGRSSYEQYF.

The V call is TRBV4-1, the J call TRBJ2-7; TRBD1 agrees at 8 bases. The CDR3 is 17 residues long. Germline CDR1 and CDR2: MGHRA and YSYEKL. V gave up 0 bases and J gave up 6 bases; unmatched junction bases: 13. CDR3 amino acids: CASSQDRRNRGASEQYF. In nucleotides, the CDR3 is TGCGCCAGCAGCCAAGATAGAAGGAACAGGGGGGCTTCCGAGCAGTACTTC.

This clone appeared a few times. The V and J genes are TRBV6-2 or TRBV6-3 and TRBJ1-5; 12 nucleotides match TRBD1. Losses at the gene ends were 0 bases for V and 7 bases for J; bases not matched to a gene: 7. The CDR3 length is 17 residues. Germline V gives CDR1 MNHEY, CDR2 SVGEGT. The CDR3, as DNA: TGTGCCAGCAGTTACTCGTGGGACAGGGGGCTAGCGCAGCCCCAGCATTTT. Translating gives CASSYSWDRGLAQPQHF.

The gene calls are TRBV6-5 and TRBJ1-6; D remains ambiguous. This CDR3 region has 13 residues. V lost 4 bases to trimming and J lost 5 bases, with 6 bases between them. CDR1 is MNHEY and CDR2 is SVGAGI in the germline V gene. The CDR3, as DNA: TGTGCCAGCAGTTCAACTAATAATTCACCCCTCCACTTT. This translates into CASSSTNNSPLHF.

The chain has TRBV19 and TRBJ2-5, with D perhaps matching TRBD2 (7 bases). The CDR3 is 14 residues long. Trimming left V 2 bases short and J 2 bases short, with 9 bases between. The germline CDR1 and CDR2 sequences are LNHDA and SQIVND (reference sequence). The CDR3 spells CASSIRGGQETQYF. CDR3 DNA sequence: TGTGCCAGTAGTATAAGGGGGGGACAAGAGACCCAGTACTTC.

This rearrangement joins TRBV11-3 to TRBJ2-3; D gene ambiguous. V was cut by 5 bases and J by 0 bases, with 9 bases left in between. The CDR3 spans 14 residues. Germline-derived CDR1 and CDR2 are SGHNT and YENEEA. The CDR3 loop reads CASSRGASTDTQYF. The DNA of the CDR3 is TGTGCCAGCAGCCGCGGAGCAAGCACAGATACGCAGTATTTT. Combining the CDR3 with reference TRBV11-3 and TRBJ2-3 gives the whole variable domain EAGVVQSPRYKIIEKKQPVAFWCNPISGHNTLYWYLQNLGQGPELLIRYENEEAVDDSQLPKDRFSAERLKGVDSTLKIQPAELGDSAVYLCASSRGASTDTQYFGPGTRLTVL.

The gene calls are TRBV6-2 or TRBV6-3 and TRBJ2-1, with 9 bases matching TRBD2. Trimming cost V 6 bases and J 5 bases; bases outside gene matches: 8. Germline V gene lookup returns CDR1 MNHEY and CDR2 SVGEGT. The CDR3 runs to 15 residues. The CDR3 protein is CASSLGLARNNEQFF. CDR3 sequence (DNA): TGTGCCAGCAGCCTGGGACTAGCCAGAAACAATGAGCAGTTCTTC.